A single sample gave rise to the 19 T cell receptor beta chains below, sequenced in a study of blood T cell repertoires in COVID-19. Generated by immunoSEQ multiplex PCR, the TCRdb table keeps only in-frame clones and is missing some. The sample shows approximately 120,000 clones, 90% of them seen only once. The sample consisted of peripheral blood. These receptors were taken from a human donor in a cohort sampled during active COVID-19.

The genes are TRBV20-1 and TRBJ1-2, with 7 bases fitting TRBD1. Germline CDR1 DFQATT, CDR2 SNEGSKA (reference sequence). V lost 3 bases to trimming and J lost 4 bases; unmatched junction nucleotides: 5. The CDR3 is 13 residues long. CDR3 residues: CSASTGVFYGYTF. In nucleotides, the CDR3 is TGCAGTGCTAGTACAGGGGTCTTCTATGGCTACACCTTC.

The CDR3 protein is CASSTSGGRETQYF. In DNA, the CDR3 is TGTGCCAGTAGTACGTCGGGGGGTCGAGAGACCCAGTACTTC. This chain connects TRBV19 to TRBJ2-5; 7 bases agree with TRBD2. Trimming took 4 bases from V and 4 from J; bases not matched to a gene: 6. Germline V CDR1 and CDR2: LNHDA, SQIVND (reference sequence). The CDR3 totals 14 residues.

The chain is built from TRBV18 and TRBJ2-7; no firm D call. V was pared by 3 bases and J by 6 bases, with 12 bases between. Germline V gene sequence: CDR1 KGHSH, CDR2 LQKENI. The CDR3 is 13 residues long. In DNA form, the CDR3 reads TGTGCCAGCTCACCGGTCCCATTCGGCGAGCAGTACTTC. Translation: CASSPVPFGEQYF.

The table lists this clone with a few counts. The sample carries other DNA sequences with the same CDR3. The V gene is TRBV18, the J gene TRBJ2-6, with TRBD1 matching over 8 bases. Per germline, CDR1 KGHSH and CDR2 LQKENI. The CDR3 is 18 amino acids. Trimming took 0 bases from V and 0 from J; bases not matched to a gene: 4. The CDR3: CASSPPGQGLSGANVLTF. The CDR3 DNA follows: TGTGCCAGCTCACCACCAGGACAGGGCCTCTCTGGGGCCAACGTCCTGACTTTC.

V is TRBV5-1 and J is TRBJ2-5, with unresolved D. Between the trimmed V and J ends, which lost 0 bases and 2 bases, there was a span of 5 bases. Per germline, CDR1 SGHRS and CDR2 YFSETQ. CDR3 size: 13 residues. The CDR3 DNA reads as TGCGCCAGCAGCTTGGCGCGGCAAGAGACCCAGTACTTC. Protein: CASSLARQETQYF.

The V call is TRBV5-1, the J call TRBJ2-7, with a weak D call TRBD1 (6 bases). Trimming removed 0 bases from V and 6 bases from J, with 16 bases in between. The germline V gene has CDR1 SGHRS and CDR2 YFSETQ. This CDR3 comprises 15 residues. The CDR3 DNA sequence: TGCGCCAGCAGCTTGGACGGCACAGGGACGACCGAGCAGTACTTC. This translates into CASSLDGTGTTEQYF.

The chain couples TRBV20-1 to TRBJ2-3; D not certain. Germline lookup yields CDR1 DFQATT and CDR2 SNEGSKA (reference sequence). CDR3 length equals 11 residues. Trimming shortened V by 3 bases and J by 6 bases, and 7 bases separated the two germline ends. CDR3 region: CSASYGDTQYF. CDR3 DNA sequence: TGCAGTGCTAGCTACGGGGATACGCAGTATTTT.

CDR3 DNA: TGCGCCCCCAGCCTAGCGGGAGTCCTAGGGTCCTACGAGCAGTACTTC. Translating it yields CAPSLAGVLGSYEQYF. The rearrangement joins TRBV23-1 to TRBJ2-7; 10 bases align to TRBD2. TRBV23-1 is recorded as an ORF, its role being uncertain. The CDR3 has 16 residues. V shed 11 bases, J shed 1 base, and the junction held 14 bases outside the gene matches.

The chain uses TRBV9 and TRBJ2-1; 9 nucleotides match TRBD2. Per germline, CDR1 SGDLS and CDR2 YYNGEE. Unmatched junction bases numbered 13, after V lost 3 bases and J lost 9 bases. CDR3 length equals 16 residues. The CDR3 sequence: CASSDSAGLAHGEQFF. DNA for the CDR3: TGTGCCAGCAGCGACAGCGCAGGACTAGCGCACGGTGAGCAGTTCTTC.

The rearrangement uses TRBV6-5 and TRBJ2-1; 7 bases are a match to TRBD1. V was clipped by 4 bases and J by 4 bases; unmatched bases: 7. Germline CDR1 and CDR2: MNHEY and SVGAGI. The CDR3 spans 15 residues. CDR3 protein: CASSLTGVMYNEQFF. In DNA, the CDR3 is TGTGCCAGCAGTTTAACAGGGGTAATGTACAATGAGCAGTTCTTC.

This chain connects TRBV7-9 to TRBJ1-2, with 10 bases matching TRBD1. CDR3 length equals 15 residues. V lost 5 bases, J lost 0 bases, and 3 bases stayed unmatched. CDR1 and CDR2 (germline): SEHNR, FQNEAQ (reference sequence). DNA for the CDR3: TGTGCCAGCAGCGTAGGACAGGGGGCTAACTATGGCTACACCTTC. Protein sequence: CASSVGQGANYGYTF.

This chain connects TRBV6-5 to TRBJ2-7, with D unresolved. Germline V gives CDR1 MNHEY, CDR2 SVGAGI. V was pared by 7 bases and J by 4 bases, with 17 bases between. This CDR3 spans 14 amino acids. CDR3 residues: CASTPLGGSYEQYF. CDR3 sequence (DNA): TGTGCCAGCACCCCCCTCGGCGGATCGTACGAGCAGTACTTC.

This clone occurred once. The J gene is TRBJ1-1, the V gene TRBV5-1; 8 nucleotides align to TRBD1. CDR3 length equals 14 residues. CDR1 is SGHRS, CDR2 YFSETQ, per germline. Trimming at V came to 2 bases and at J to 5 bases, leaving 5 bases not matched to a gene. The CDR3 region has the DNA TGCGCCAGCAGCTTCGGACAGGGAAGGACTGAAGCTTTCTTT. It codes for CASSFGQGRTEAFF.

The chain combines TRBV29-1 with TRBJ2-5, with D perhaps matching TRBD2 (5 bases). Germline lookup yields CDR1 SQVTM and CDR2 ANQGSEA. This CDR3 region has 14 residues. Trimming removed 4 bases at V and 0 bases at J, with 12 bases between. The CDR3 is CSVAWRVYQETQYF. The CDR3 DNA follows: TGCAGCGTTGCATGGCGGGTGTACCAAGAGACCCAGTACTTC. The full variable domain, with the rest looked up from reference TRBV29-1 and TRBJ2-5, is SAVISQKPSRDICQRGTSLTIQCQVDSQVTMMFWYRQQPGQSLTLIATANQGSEATYESGFVIDKFPISRPNLTFSTLTVSNMSPEDSSIYLCSVAWRVYQETQYFGPGTRLLVL.

V usage is TRBV7-6 and J usage is TRBJ2-5; D gene ambiguous. Trimming took 0 bases from V and 4 from J, leaving 15 bases between them. The CDR3 consists of 16 residues. The V gene's germline CDR1 is SGHVS and CDR2 FNYEAQ. CDR3 sequence: CASSLASPYSGETQYF. In DNA form, the CDR3 reads TGTGCCAGCAGCTTAGCCTCCCCCTATTCAGGAGAGACCCAGTACTTC.

This clone has more than one count but fewer than ten. The rearrangement uses TRBV5-1 and TRBJ1-3, with D unresolved. Per the germline V gene, CDR1 is SGHRS and CDR2 is YFSETQ. Between the trimmed V and J ends, which lost 7 bases and 0 bases, there was a span of 8 bases. This CDR3 contains 13 residues. CDR3 in amino acids: CASGELSGNTIYF. DNA for the CDR3: TGCGCCAGCGGGGAGCTCTCTGGAAACACCATATATTTT.

The chain recombines TRBV4-2 with TRBJ1-3, with D possibly TRBD1 on 5 matching bases. The CDR3 sequence is 21 residues long. The germline V and J ends were trimmed by 0 bases and 0 bases, with 24 bases remaining between them. Per the germline V gene, CDR1 is LGHNA and CDR2 is YNFKEQ. In DNA, the CDR3 is TGTGCCAGCAGCCAAGAATCGACGGGACCGGGACTCCTAAGCTCTGGAAACACCATATATTTT. Translating gives CASSQESTGPGLLSSGNTIYF.

This chain uses TRBV7-2 with TRBJ1-2, with 10 nucleotides matching TRBD1. This CDR3 spans 13 amino acids. Germline V gene lookup returns CDR1 SGHTA and CDR2 FQGNSA. V lost 5 bases, J lost 8 bases, and 5 bases stayed unmatched. This CDR3 is CASSPDRGRGYTF. As DNA, the CDR3 is TGTGCCAGCAGCCCCGACAGGGGGCGAGGCTACACCTTC. Variable domain in full (rest from reference TRBV7-2 and TRBJ1-2): GAGVSQSPSNKVTEKGKDVELRCDPISGHTALYWYRQSLGQGLEFLIYFQGNSAPDKSGLPSDRFSAERTGGSVSTLTIQRTQQEDSAVYLCASSPDRGRGYTFGSGTRLTVV.

V usage is TRBV24-1 and J usage is TRBJ2-4, with a tentative D call TRBD2 (5 bases). The germline V and J ends were trimmed by 4 bases and 7 bases, with 13 bases remaining between them. This CDR3 spans 14 amino acids. Germline V gene lookup returns CDR1 KGHDR and CDR2 SFDVKD. The CDR3: CATSEAGGGNIQYF. The CDR3 bases are TGTGCCACCAGTGAGGCAGGAGGCGGTAACATTCAGTACTTC.